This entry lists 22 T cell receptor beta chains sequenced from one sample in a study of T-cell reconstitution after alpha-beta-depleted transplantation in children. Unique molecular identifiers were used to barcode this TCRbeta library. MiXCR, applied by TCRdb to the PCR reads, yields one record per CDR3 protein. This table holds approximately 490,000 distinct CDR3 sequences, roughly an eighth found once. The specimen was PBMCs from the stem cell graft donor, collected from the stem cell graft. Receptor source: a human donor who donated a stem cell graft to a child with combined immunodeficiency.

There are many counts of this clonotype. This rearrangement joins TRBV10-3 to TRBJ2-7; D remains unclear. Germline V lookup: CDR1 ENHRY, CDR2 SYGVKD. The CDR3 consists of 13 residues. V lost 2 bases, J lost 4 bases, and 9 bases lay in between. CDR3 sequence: CAISENWAYEQYF. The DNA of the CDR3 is TGTGCCATCAGTGAGAACTGGGCGTACGAGCAGTACTTC.

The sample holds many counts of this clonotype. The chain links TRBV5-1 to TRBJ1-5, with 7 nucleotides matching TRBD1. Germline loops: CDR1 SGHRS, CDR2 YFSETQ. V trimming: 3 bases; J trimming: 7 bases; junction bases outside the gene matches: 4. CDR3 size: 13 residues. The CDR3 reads CASSSQGEQPQHF. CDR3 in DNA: TGCGCCAGCAGCTCCCAGGGGGAACAGCCCCAGCATTTT.

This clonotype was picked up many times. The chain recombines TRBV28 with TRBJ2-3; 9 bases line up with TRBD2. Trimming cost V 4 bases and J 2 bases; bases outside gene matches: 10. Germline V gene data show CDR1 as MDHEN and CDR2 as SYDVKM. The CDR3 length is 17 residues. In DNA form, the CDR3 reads TGTGCCAGCAGTTCTGACCTGCTAGCGGGGAACACAGATACGCAGTATTTT. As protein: CASSSDLLAGNTDTQYF.

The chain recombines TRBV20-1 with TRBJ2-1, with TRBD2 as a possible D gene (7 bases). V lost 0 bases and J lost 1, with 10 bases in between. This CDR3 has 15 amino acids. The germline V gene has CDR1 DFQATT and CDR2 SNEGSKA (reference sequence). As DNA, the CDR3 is TGCAGTGCTAGAGATGGGGGGGCTTCCTACAATGAGCAGTTCTTC. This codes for CSARDGGASYNEQFF.

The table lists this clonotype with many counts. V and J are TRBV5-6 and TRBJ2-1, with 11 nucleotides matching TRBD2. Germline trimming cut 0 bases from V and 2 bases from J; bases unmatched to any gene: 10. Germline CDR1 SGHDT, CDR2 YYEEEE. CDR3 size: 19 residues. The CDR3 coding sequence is TGTGCCAGCAGCTTGGTGCTAGCGGGAGGACCCAGTACCTACAATGAGCAGTTCTTC. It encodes CASSLVLAGGPSTYNEQFF. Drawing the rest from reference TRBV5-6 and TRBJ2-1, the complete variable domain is DAGVTQSPTHLIKTRGQQVTLRCSPKSGHDTVSWYQQALGQGPQFIFQYYEEEERQRGNFPDRFSGHQFPNYSSELNVNALLLGDSALYLCASSLVLAGGPSTYNEQFFGPGTRLTVL.

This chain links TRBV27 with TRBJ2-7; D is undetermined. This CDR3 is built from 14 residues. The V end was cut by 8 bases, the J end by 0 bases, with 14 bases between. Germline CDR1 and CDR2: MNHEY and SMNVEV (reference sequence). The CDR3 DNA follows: TGTGCCAGCGTGAGGATTCCTAGCTCCTACGAGCAGTACTTC. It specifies CASVRIPSSYEQYF.

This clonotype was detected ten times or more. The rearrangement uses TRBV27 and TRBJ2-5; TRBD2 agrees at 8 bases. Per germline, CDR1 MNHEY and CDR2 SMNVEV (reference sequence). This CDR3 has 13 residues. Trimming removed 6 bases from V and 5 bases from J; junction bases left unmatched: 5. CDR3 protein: CASSSGTRETQYF. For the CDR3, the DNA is TGTGCCAGCAGCTCCGGGACTAGGGAGACCCAGTACTTC.

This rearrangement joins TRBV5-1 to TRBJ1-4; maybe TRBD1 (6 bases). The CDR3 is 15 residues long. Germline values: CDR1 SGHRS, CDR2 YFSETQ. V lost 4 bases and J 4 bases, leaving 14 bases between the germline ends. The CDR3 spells CASSRQGTNNEKLFF. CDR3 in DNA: TGCGCCAGCAGCCGACAAGGGACAAATAATGAAAAACTGTTTTTT.

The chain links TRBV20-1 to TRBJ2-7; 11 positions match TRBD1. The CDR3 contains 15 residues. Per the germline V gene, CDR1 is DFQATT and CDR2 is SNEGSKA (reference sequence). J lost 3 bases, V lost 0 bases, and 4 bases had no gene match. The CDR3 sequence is CSARDKGTGGYEQYF. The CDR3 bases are TGCAGTGCTAGAGATAAAGGGACAGGGGGCTACGAGCAGTACTTC.

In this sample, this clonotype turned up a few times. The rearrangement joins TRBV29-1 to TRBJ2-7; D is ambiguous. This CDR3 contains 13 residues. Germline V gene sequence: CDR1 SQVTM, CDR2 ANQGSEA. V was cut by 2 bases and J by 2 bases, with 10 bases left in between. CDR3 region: CSVEKVGAYEQYF. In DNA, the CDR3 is TGCAGCGTTGAAAAAGTTGGGGCCTACGAGCAGTACTTC.

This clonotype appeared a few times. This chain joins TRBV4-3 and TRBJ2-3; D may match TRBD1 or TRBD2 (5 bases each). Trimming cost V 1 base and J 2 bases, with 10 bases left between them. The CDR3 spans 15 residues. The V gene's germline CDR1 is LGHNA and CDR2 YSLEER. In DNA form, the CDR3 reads TGCGCCAGCAGCCAAGCCGGGACGATCACAGATACGCAGTATTTT. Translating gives CASSQAGTITDTQYF.

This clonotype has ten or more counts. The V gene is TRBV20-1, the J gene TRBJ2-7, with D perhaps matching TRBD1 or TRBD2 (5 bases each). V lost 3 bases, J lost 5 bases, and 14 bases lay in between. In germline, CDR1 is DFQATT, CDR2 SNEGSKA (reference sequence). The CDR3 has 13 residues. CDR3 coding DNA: TGCAGTGCTAGTGGGGACGGGAACAACGAGCAGTACTTC. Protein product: CSASGDGNNEQYF.

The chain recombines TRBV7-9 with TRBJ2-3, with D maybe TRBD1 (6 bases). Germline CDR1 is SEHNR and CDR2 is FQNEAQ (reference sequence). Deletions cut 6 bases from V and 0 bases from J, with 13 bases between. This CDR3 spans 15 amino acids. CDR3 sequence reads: CASRLQGFSTDTQYF. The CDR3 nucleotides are TGTGCCAGCAGGTTGCAGGGGTTTAGCACAGATACGCAGTATTTT.

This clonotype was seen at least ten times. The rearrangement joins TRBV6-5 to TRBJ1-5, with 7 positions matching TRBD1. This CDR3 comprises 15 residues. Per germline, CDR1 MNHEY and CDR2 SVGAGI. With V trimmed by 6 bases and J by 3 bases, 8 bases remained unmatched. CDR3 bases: TGTGCCAGCAGCCCCCGCAGGGGGGACAATCAGCCCCAGCATTTT. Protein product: CASSPRRGDNQPQHF.

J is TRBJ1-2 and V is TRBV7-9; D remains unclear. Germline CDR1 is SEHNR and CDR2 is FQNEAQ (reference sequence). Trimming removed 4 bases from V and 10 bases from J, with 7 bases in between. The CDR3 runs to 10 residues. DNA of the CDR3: TGTGCCAGCAGCTCCGAGGCCTACACCTTC. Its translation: CASSSEAYTF. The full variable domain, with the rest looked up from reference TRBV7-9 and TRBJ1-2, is DTGVSQNPRHKITKRGQNVTFRCDPISEHNRLYWYRQTLGQGPEFLTYFQNEAQLEKSRLLSDRFSAERPKGSFSTLEIQRTEQGDSAMYLCASSSEAYTFGSGTRLTVV.

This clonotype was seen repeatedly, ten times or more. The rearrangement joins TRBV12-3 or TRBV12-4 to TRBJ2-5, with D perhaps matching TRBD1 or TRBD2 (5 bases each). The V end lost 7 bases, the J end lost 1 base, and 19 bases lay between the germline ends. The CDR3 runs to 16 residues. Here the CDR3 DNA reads TGTGCCAGCACCATCGGGGCAGGGCTATCCCAAGAGACCCAGTACTTC. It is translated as CASTIGAGLSQETQYF.

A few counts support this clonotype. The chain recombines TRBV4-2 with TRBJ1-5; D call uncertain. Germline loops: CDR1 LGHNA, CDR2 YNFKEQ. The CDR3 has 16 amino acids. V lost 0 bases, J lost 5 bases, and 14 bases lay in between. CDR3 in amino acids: CASSQDLWQLDQPQHF. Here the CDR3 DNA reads TGTGCCAGCAGCCAAGATCTGTGGCAGCTTGATCAGCCCCAGCATTTT.

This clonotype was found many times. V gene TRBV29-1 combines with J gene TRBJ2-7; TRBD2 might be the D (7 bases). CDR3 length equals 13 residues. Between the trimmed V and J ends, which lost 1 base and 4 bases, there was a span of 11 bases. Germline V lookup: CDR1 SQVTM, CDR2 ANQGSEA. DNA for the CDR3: TGCAGCGTTGAAGGGGAGGGGGGGTACGAGCAGTACTTC. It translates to CSVEGEGGYEQYF.

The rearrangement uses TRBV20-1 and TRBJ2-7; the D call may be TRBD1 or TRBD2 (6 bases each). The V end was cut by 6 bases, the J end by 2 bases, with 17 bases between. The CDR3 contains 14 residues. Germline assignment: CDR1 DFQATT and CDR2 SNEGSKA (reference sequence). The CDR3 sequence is CSALIGGTPYEQYF. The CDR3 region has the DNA TGCAGTGCCCTAATAGGGGGGACCCCCTACGAGCAGTACTTC.

The chain's CDR3 is CASSYTLRQGREKLFF. The CDR3 DNA sequence: TGCGCCAGCAGCTACACCCTTCGGCAGGGGAGGGAAAAACTGTTTTTT. The chain has TRBV5-1 and TRBJ1-4; perhaps TRBD1 as D (6 bases). V shed 3 bases and J shed 8 bases, with 20 bases lying between them. The CDR3 is 16 residues long. Germline values: CDR1 SGHRS, CDR2 YFSETQ.

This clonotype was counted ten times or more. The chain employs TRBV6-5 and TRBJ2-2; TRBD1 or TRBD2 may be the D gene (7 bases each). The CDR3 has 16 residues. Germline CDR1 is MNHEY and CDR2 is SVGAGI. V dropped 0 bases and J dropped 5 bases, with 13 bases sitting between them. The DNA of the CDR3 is TGTGCCAGCAGTTACTCGAGTCAGGGGGGGACCGGGGAGCTGTTTTTT. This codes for CASSYSSQGGTGELFF.

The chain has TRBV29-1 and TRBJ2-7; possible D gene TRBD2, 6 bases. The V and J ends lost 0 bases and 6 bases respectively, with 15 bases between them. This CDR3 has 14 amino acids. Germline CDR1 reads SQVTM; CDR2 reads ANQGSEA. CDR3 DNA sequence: TGCAGCGTTGAAGAGCGCGGGGTCGGTCGCGAGCAGTACTTC. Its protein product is CSVEERGVGREQYF.